Below are 22 T cell receptor beta chains sequenced from a single sample in a study of long-term antiretroviral therapy in people with HIV. Investigators performed immunoSEQ version v3.0 at survey level. The protocol was immunoSEQ multiplex PCR, while the TCRdb copy is restricted to in-frame clones and leaves out a portion. The data contain tens of thousands of clones, approximately 84% of them singletons. The sequences come from unsorted PBMCs, collected 0.5 years after starting antiretroviral therapy. These receptors were obtained from a man between 18 and 35 years old with HIV.

This rearrangement joins TRBV5-1 to TRBJ2-3; TRBD1 matches 10 bases. V shed 3 bases and J 3 bases; nucleotides not matched to a gene: 10. Per germline, CDR1 SGHRS and CDR2 YFSETQ. This CDR3 spans 17 amino acids. CDR3 in DNA: TGCGCCAGCAGCTCGAGTTACCGGGACAGGGGTACAGATACGCAGTATTTT. It is translated as CASSSSYRDRGTDTQYF.

V is TRBV5-4 and J is TRBJ2-3; 13 bases agree with TRBD2. With V trimmed by 1 base and J by 2 bases, 10 bases remained unmatched. Germline V gene data show CDR1 as SGHNT and CDR2 as YYREEE (reference sequence). This CDR3 is 19 amino acids long. The CDR3 protein is CASSLFGRLAGGNTDTQYF. Here the CDR3 DNA reads TGTGCCAGCAGCTTGTTCGGCCGACTAGCGGGAGGAAACACAGATACGCAGTATTTT.

The chain carries TRBV4-2 and TRBJ1-3; D is unclear. The V end lost 1 base, the J end lost 3 bases, and 13 bases lay between the germline ends. The CDR3 is 16 amino acids. CDR1 and CDR2 from the germline V gene are LGHNA and YNFKEQ. CDR3 sequence reads: CASSQVGVNLGNTIYF. CDR3 bases: TGTGCCAGCAGCCAAGTTGGGGTCAACCTTGGAAACACCATATATTTT.

The rearrangement links TRBV28 to TRBJ1-5; D call uncertain. V was shortened by 3 bases and J by 8 bases, with 14 bases between the two germline ends. The germline V gene encodes CDR1 MDHEN and CDR2 SYDVKM. The CDR3 has 14 residues. CDR3 in amino acids: CASSFTGSREPQHF. CDR3 nucleotide sequence: TGTGCCAGCAGTTTTACGGGGTCTCGGGAGCCCCAGCATTTT.

This clone was picked up a small number of times. Relative to the germline gene, one junction end is altered; a read error may explain this. The rearrangement uses TRBV11-2 and TRBJ2-7, with unresolved D. The CDR3 loop spans 13 amino acids. The germline V gene encodes CDR1 SGHAT and CDR2 FQNNGV. The CDR3 region has the DNA TGTGCCAGCAGCTTAGATCCGGCAGGCCCGAAAAGATTC. It codes for CASSLDPAGPKRF. Complete variable domain (other parts from reference TRBV11-2 and TRBJ2-7): EAGVAQSPRYKIIEKRQSVAFWCNPISGHATLYWYQQILGQGPKLLIQFQNNGVVDDSQLPKDRFSAERLKGVDSTLKIQPAKLEDSAVYLCASSLDPAGPKRFGPGTRLTVT.

J is TRBJ1-1 and V is TRBV4-3; D unclear. CDR3 length equals 15 residues. Trimming removed 0 bases from V and 4 bases from J, with 12 bases in between. Germline lookup yields CDR1 LGHNA and CDR2 YSLEER. In nucleotides, the CDR3 is TGCGCCAGCAGCCAAGAAGTCCAGGCGGCCACTGAAGCTTTCTTT. Translating it yields CASSQEVQAATEAFF.

The chain recombines TRBV19 with TRBJ2-7; D unresolved. The V and J ends lost 3 bases and 1 base respectively, with 13 bases between them. The CDR3 sequence is 15 residues long. The germline CDR1 and CDR2 sequences are LNHDA and SQIVND (reference sequence). CDR3: CASSIRAGTSYEQYF. DNA for the CDR3: TGTGCCAGTAGTATTCGGGCCGGCACTTCCTACGAGCAGTACTTC. The variable domain in full, completed from reference TRBV19 and TRBJ2-7, reads DGGITQSPKYLFRKEGQNVTLSCEQNLNHDAMYWYRQDPGQGLRLIYYSQIVNDFQKGDIAEGYSVSREKKESFPLTVTSAQKNPTAFYLCASSIRAGTSYEQYFGPGTRLTVT.

The rearrangement joins TRBV7-9 to TRBJ1-2; D gene uncertain. CDR1 is SEHNR, CDR2 FQNEAQ, per germline (reference sequence). The CDR3 has 15 residues. The V gene lost 4 bases and the J gene lost 0 bases, with 12 bases spanning the gap. The CDR3 is CASSSEVETNYGYTF. As DNA, the CDR3 is TGTGCCAGCAGCTCGGAAGTGGAGACTAACTATGGCTACACCTTC.

Only a few counts were recorded for this clone. This chain joins TRBV28 and TRBJ1-1, with no clear D. V was cut by 3 bases and J by 1 base, with 9 bases left in between. Germline CDR1 reads MDHEN; CDR2 reads SYDVKM. The CDR3 totals 14 residues. The CDR3 DNA follows: TGTGCCAGCAGTTTGAAGGCGTGGAACACTGAAGCTTTCTTT. It codes for CASSLKAWNTEAFF.

The rearrangement joins TRBV10-3 to TRBJ1-5; D is uncertain. Trimming left V 3 bases short and J 5 bases short, with 14 bases between. Germline assignment: CDR1 ENHRY and CDR2 SYGVKD. This CDR3 is built from 15 residues. CDR3 sequence: CAISDSSVGDQPQHF. Here the CDR3 DNA reads TGTGCCATCAGTGATAGTTCCGTTGGAGATCAGCCCCAGCATTTT.

The rearrangement joins TRBV18 to TRBJ1-1, with D hard to call. Trimming removed 3 bases from V and 4 bases from J, with 12 bases in between. Germline V gene lookup returns CDR1 KGHSH and CDR2 LQKENI. This CDR3 is 14 amino acids long. The CDR3 DNA reads as TGTGCCAGCTCACCCGGACTGCCTGGCACTGAAGCTTTCTTT. Its translation: CASSPGLPGTEAFF.

The gene calls are TRBV10-3 and TRBJ1-1; D might be TRBD1 (5 bases). CDR1 and CDR2 from the germline V gene are ENHRY and SYGVKD. V shed 8 bases and J shed 1 base, with 11 bases lying between them. The CDR3 extends over 13 amino acids. CDR3 sequence reads: CAIAGRQNTEAFF. CDR3 DNA sequence: TGTGCCATCGCGGGACGGCAGAACACTGAAGCTTTCTTT.

The genes are TRBV2 and TRBJ1-2; D ambiguous. The CDR3 is 12 residues long. Germline V gives CDR1 SNHLY, CDR2 FYNNEI. With 2 bases removed from V and 5 bases from J, the gap between germline ends came to 6 bases. CDR3 amino acids: CASSENLYGYTF. Written as DNA, the CDR3 is TGTGCCAGCAGTGAAAACCTTTATGGCTACACCTTC. Based on the CDR3 plus reference TRBV2 and TRBJ1-2, the full variable domain is EPEVTQTPSHQVTQMGQEVILRCVPISNHLYFYWYRQILGQKVEFLVSFYNNEISEKSEIFDDQFSVERPDGSNFTLKIRSTKLEDSAMYFCASSENLYGYTFGSGTRLTVV.

The chain is built from TRBV7-3 and TRBJ2-3; 9 positions match TRBD2. Germline V gene lookup returns CDR1 SGHTA and CDR2 FQGTGA. Unmatched junction bases numbered 1, after V lost 4 bases and J lost 2 bases. The CDR3 has 14 residues. In DNA form, the CDR3 reads TGTGCCAGCAGCTCTAGCGGGGCCACAGATACGCAGTATTTT. It codes for CASSSSGATDTQYF. Filled out from reference TRBV7-3 and TRBJ2-3, the complete variable domain reads GAGVSQTPSNKVTEKGKYVELRCDPISGHTALYWYRQSLGQGPEFLIYFQGTGAADDSGLPNDRFFAVRPEGSVSTLKIQRTERGDSAVYLCASSSSGATDTQYFGPGTRLTVL.

V is TRBV5-6 and J is TRBJ2-1, with 7 bases that match TRBD2. V was pared by 4 bases and J by 7 bases, with 8 bases of the junction left unmatched. The CDR3 extends over 14 amino acids. Germline CDR1 is SGHDT and CDR2 is YYEEEE. The CDR3 DNA is TGTGCCAGCAGCCCTGGGTGGGGAGGGAATGAGCAGTTCTTC. It encodes CASSPGWGGNEQFF.

The chain couples TRBV27 to TRBJ2-5; 7 bases fit TRBD2. This CDR3 spans 15 amino acids. Germline lookup yields CDR1 MNHEY and CDR2 SMNVEV (reference sequence). Trimming cost V 6 bases and J 4 bases; bases outside gene matches: 11. The CDR3 bases are TGTGCCAGCAGATCTAAGGCGGGAGTAGGAGAGACCCAGTACTTC. This sequence encodes CASRSKAGVGETQYF.

The chain recombines TRBV19 with TRBJ2-2; no reliable D call. The CDR3 is 12 residues long. Germline CDR1 reads LNHDA; CDR2 reads SQIVND (reference sequence). Deletions cut 10 bases from V and 4 bases from J, with 10 bases between. The CDR3 reads CATPLPTGELFF. In nucleotides, the CDR3 is TGTGCCACCCCACTGCCCACCGGGGAGCTGTTTTTT.

The chain employs TRBV4-2 and TRBJ2-5; weak D call: TRBD2 (6 bases). The CDR3 extends over 17 amino acids. V was shortened by 0 bases and J by 5 bases, with 19 bases between the two germline ends. Germline CDR1 LGHNA, CDR2 YNFKEQ. CDR3: CASSQDPTLARVETQYF. CDR3 sequence (DNA): TGTGCCAGCAGCCAAGATCCCACCCTAGCGAGGGTCGAGACCCAGTACTTC.

This chain connects TRBV30 to TRBJ1-1; perhaps TRBD1 as D (6 bases). CDR1 and CDR2 from the germline V gene are GTSNPN and SVGIG (reference sequence). V was cut by 3 bases and J by 3 bases, with 20 bases left in between. This CDR3 has 16 amino acids. The DNA for the CDR3 is TGTGCCTGGAGCACCCTTTCGGACAGCCTGGACACTGAAGCTTTCTTT. Amino acids: CAWSTLSDSLDTEAFF.

The chain recombines TRBV6-1 with TRBJ2-1; 8 bases are shared with TRBD2. The CDR3 is made up of 15 amino acids. After removal of 1 base from V and 10 bases from J, the junction contained 9 bases not matched to a gene. Looked up from germline, CDR1 is MNHNS and CDR2 is SASEGT. The chain's CDR3 is CASSEDTGGPREQFF. The CDR3 DNA reads TGTGCCAGCAGTGAAGACACGGGAGGGCCTCGGGAGCAGTTCTTC.

This clone was counted between two and nine times. This chain links TRBV28 with TRBJ1-6; TRBD1 aligns across 7 bases. CDR3 length: 19 amino acids. With 5 bases clipped from V and 0 bases from J, the junction kept 13 bases outside the gene matches. CDR1 is MDHEN, CDR2 SYDVKM, per germline. CDR3 in amino acids: CASSPRTGAFSSYNSPLHF. CDR3 DNA sequence: TGTGCCAGCAGTCCTCGGACAGGAGCCTTCAGCTCCTATAATTCACCCCTCCACTTT.

The chain recombines TRBV27 with TRBJ1-1; 11 bases are shared with TRBD1. The CDR3 is made up of 14 amino acids. The V gene's germline CDR1 is MNHEY and CDR2 SMNVEV (reference sequence). The junction had 1 base not matched to a gene; V was cut back by 6 bases and J by 1 base. The CDR3 region has the DNA TGTGCCAGCAGAGGACAGGGGGCGAACACTGAAGCTTTCTTT. Encoded protein: CASRGQGANTEAFF.